This T cell receptor (beta chain) was sequenced in a study of blood T cell repertoires in COVID-19. Looking at the study overall: COVID-19 samples from acute and convalescent phases originated in the United States, Italy and Spain. In each case, the material was cDNA or gDNA derived from T cells, B-cell-depleted T cells, or PBMCs.

Libraries were prepared by immunoSEQ multiplex PCR; TCRdb keeps only in-frame clonotypes and omits some of them. Of 150,000 to 200,000 clones detected, about 85% appear once; the ten largest clones hold around 2.3%. The ends lost 4 bases at V and 12 bases at J; junction bases unmatched: 5. Germline values: CDR1 LNHDA, CDR2 SQIVND (reference sequence). The CDR3 runs 12 residues. The V call is TRBV19, the J call TRBJ2-1; 8 bases align to TRBD1. This sequence originates from a man between 65 and 85 years old with active or convalescent COVID-19. Sequences were obtained from peripheral blood. CDR3 in DNA: TGTGCCAGTAGTACATACGGACAGGGGCAGTTCTTC. Amino acid sequence: CASSTYGQGQFF.